These 9 T cell receptor beta chains share one sample of origin, sequenced in a study of Graves' ophthalmopathy and Graves' hyperthyroidism (dated by TCRdb to the late 2010s). Sequenced on an Illumina HiSeq 2000. For repertoire sequencing, the TCR beta CDR3 regions were amplified from RNA transcripts. A first-round RT-PCR used HTBI primers with the Qiagen OneStep RT-PCR kit, followed by a second-round multiplex PCR, size selection and purification. The public reads were quality trimmed at Q25 with fastp and then assembled into clones with MiXCR by TCRdb, keeping productive beta chains. Rows matching on CDR3 protein sequence are summarized as one entry with the most common DNA and genes. Recorded for this sample are over 500,000 distinct CDR3 sequences; over 20% of them occurred a single time. The top ten constitute more than 5.5% of the sample. Sequencing was performed on peripheral blood. These receptors came from a woman aged 18-29 years with stable Graves' hyperthyroidism. Some clones in this sample may be carry-over from other donors' samples. Donor details come from another sample of the same person, matched by shared clones.

Turning to this clonotype: The final CDR3 position lacks the conserved phenylalanine or tryptophan, pointing to a likely read error. CDR3: CASSSIQGAGNTIYL. As DNA, the CDR3 is TGTGCCAGCAGTTCTATACAGGGAGCTGGAAACACCATATATTTA. V usage is TRBV6-5 and J usage is TRBJ1-3; possibly TRBD1 for D (6 bases). Trimming left V 4 bases short and J 2 bases short, with 12 bases between. This CDR3 spans 15 amino acids. CDR1 and CDR2 (germline): MNHEY, SVGAGI.

This sequence joins TRBV18 and TRBJ2-5; TRBD1 matches 7 bases. The V gene's germline CDR1 is KGHSH and CDR2 LQKENI. The CDR3 runs 14 residues. Losses at the gene ends were 1 base for V and 4 bases for J; bases not matched to a gene: 3. CDR3 sequence reads: CASSPQTGAETQYF. CDR3 nucleotide sequence: TGTGCCAGCTCACCACAAACAGGGGCAGAGACCCAGTACTTC.

A note on this clonotype: At one boundary the junction diverges from the germline segment, which might be a read error. The rearrangement links TRBV28 to TRBJ1-2, with D possibly being TRBD1 (5 bases). The CDR3 length is 14 residues. Germline assignment: CDR1 MDHEN and CDR2 SYDVKM. The CDR3 is CASSLGGSNYDYTF. As DNA, the CDR3 is TGTGCCAGCAGTTTAGGGGGGTCCAACTATGACTACACCTTC.

This clonotype was found many times. The V call is TRBV6-1, the J call TRBJ2-5; the D is unclear. From germline, CDR1 is MNHNS and CDR2 SASEGT. The length of the CDR3 is 13 residues. Trimming shortened V by 4 bases and J by 5 bases, and 11 bases separated the two germline ends. The CDR3 loop is CASSVEKRETQYF. CDR3 nucleotide sequence: TGTGCCAGCAGTGTAGAAAAGAGGGAGACCCAGTACTTC.

This clonotype was seen ten or more times. The J gene is TRBJ1-1, the V gene TRBV20-1, with D tentatively TRBD1 (6 bases). The length of the CDR3 is 14 residues. Germline V CDR1 and CDR2: DFQATT, SNEGSKA (reference sequence). Trimming took 3 bases from V and 1 from J, leaving 12 bases between them. The CDR3 DNA sequence: TGCAGTGCTAGGTTACAGGGCCCGAACACTGAAGCTTTCTTT. Its translation: CSARLQGPNTEAFF.

The V and J genes are TRBV30 and TRBJ2-7, with D uncertain. Per germline, CDR1 GTSNPN and CDR2 SVGIG (reference sequence). The CDR3 runs to 12 residues. Trimming left V 6 bases short and J 2 bases short, with 11 bases between. The CDR3 DNA sequence: TGTGCCTGTCTAGGTTCGGCCTACGAGCAGTACTTC. Amino acids: CACLGSAYEQYF.

V and J are TRBV7-2 and TRBJ2-5, with 8 bases that match TRBD2. Germline CDR1 SGHTA, CDR2 FQGNSA. V trimming: 1 base; J trimming: 5 bases; junction bases outside the gene matches: 6. This CDR3 has 15 amino acids. CDR3 nucleotides: TGTGCCAGCAGCTTAGACGGGAGGGCCTTCGAGACCCAGTACTTC. It encodes CASSLDGRAFETQYF. Full variable domain (outside the CDR3, taken from reference TRBV7-2 and TRBJ2-5): GAGVSQSPSNKVTEKGKDVELRCDPISGHTALYWYRQSLGQGLEFLIYFQGNSAPDKSGLPSDRFSAERTGGSVSTLTIQRTQQEDSAVYLCASSLDGRAFETQYFGPGTRLLVL.

The chain has TRBV2 and TRBJ2-7, with TRBD1 matching over 7 bases. The CDR3 consists of 15 residues. Germline CDR1 and CDR2: SNHLY and FYNNEI. Trimming took 5 bases from V and 0 from J; bases not matched to a gene: 7. The CDR3: CASSYGTAISYEQYF. CDR3 DNA sequence: TGTGCCAGCAGTTACGGGACAGCTATCTCCTACGAGCAGTACTTC.

The table lists this clonotype with many counts. The genes are TRBV5-5 and TRBJ1-2, with D hard to call. Germline V gene lookup returns CDR1 SGHKS and CDR2 YYEKEE (reference sequence). This CDR3 has 15 amino acids. Trimming removed 0 bases at V and 1 base at J, with 10 bases between. The CDR3 loop is CASSLGDYLNYGYTF. The CDR3 region has the DNA TGTGCCAGCAGCTTGGGCGATTATCTTAACTATGGCTACACCTTC.